A single sample gave rise to the 30 T cell receptor beta chains below, sequenced in a study of CD8 T cells in ankylosing spondylitis. Findings and limits, study-wide: Blood from ankylosing spondylitis patients appeared to carry a characteristic eight-variant TCR beta motif.

These receptors are not linked to any known antigen. Each CDR3 protein is one row after TCRdb ran MiXCR on the 5' RACE reads. The data hold about 800,000 distinct CDR3 sequences, with roughly 10% observed a single time. The sequenced sample consisted of blood, either unsorted or a sorted T cell fraction (not recorded which). These receptors were obtained from a male donor with ankylosing spondylitis.

V gene TRBV3-1 combines with J gene TRBJ2-6; D unresolved. Germline V gives CDR1 LGHDT, CDR2 YNNKEL (reference sequence). The CDR3 spans 16 residues. The V gene lost 1 base and the J gene lost 1 base, with 8 bases spanning the gap. The CDR3 loop is CASSQGIGSGANVLTF. The CDR3 nucleotides are TGTGCCAGCAGCCAAGGTATAGGGTCTGGGGCCAACGTCCTGACTTTC. Full variable domain (missing parts from reference TRBV3-1 and TRBJ2-6): DTAVSQTPKYLVTQMGNDKSIKCEQNLGHDTMYWYKQDSKKFLKIMFSYNNKELIINETVPNRFSPKSPDKAHLNLHINSLELGDSAVYFCASSQGIGSGANVLTFGAGSRLTVL.

This chain uses TRBV30 with TRBJ1-5; D might be TRBD1 (5 bases). CDR1 is GTSNPN and CDR2 is SVGIG in the germline V gene (reference sequence). V shed 0 bases and J shed 7 bases, with 10 bases lying between them. The CDR3 covers 13 residues. CDR3 DNA: TGTGCCTGGAGTGTAACTAGGGGACAGCCCCAGCATTTT. Translated, it gives CAWSVTRGQPQHF.

This clonotype was observed a few times. V usage is TRBV15 and J usage is TRBJ2-5; 9 bases line up with TRBD2. The J segment lost 4 bases and the V segment lost 5 bases, leaving 8 bases of the junction unmatched. This CDR3 contains 15 residues. Germline CDR1 LNHNV, CDR2 YYDKDF (reference sequence). CDR3 residues: CATSLGLASRETQYF. The CDR3 DNA sequence: TGTGCCACCAGCCTGGGACTAGCTTCGCGAGAGACCCAGTACTTC.

This clonotype was detected many times. The chain couples TRBV6-5 to TRBJ1-2; TRBD1 might be the D (5 bases). CDR3 length: 17 amino acids. CDR1 MNHEY and CDR2 SVGAGI come from the germline V gene. V shed 0 bases and J shed 0 bases, with 14 bases lying between them. CDR3: CASSYSGLYPTNYGYTF. The CDR3 DNA reads as TGTGCCAGCAGTTACTCGGGACTCTACCCCACTAACTATGGCTACACCTTC.

This chain connects TRBV3-1 to TRBJ1-1, with TRBD1 as a possible D gene (6 bases). With 4 bases removed from V and 1 base from J, the gap between germline ends came to 13 bases. Per the germline V gene, CDR1 is LGHDT and CDR2 is YNNKEL (reference sequence). There are 15 residues in the CDR3. The CDR3 region has the DNA TGTGCCAGCAGCCTCCGGGGGGGGGCGAACACTGAAGCTTTCTTT. This translates into CASSLRGGANTEAFF.

This clonotype has at least ten counts. The genes are TRBV20-1 and TRBJ2-2; D is possibly TRBD2 (5 bases). This CDR3 spans 12 amino acids. Trimming stripped 6 bases from V and 3 bases from J, with 8 bases between. From germline, CDR1 is DFQATT and CDR2 SNEGSKA (reference sequence). Written as DNA, the CDR3 is TGCAGTGCCGAGGACTACACCGGGGAGCTGTTTTTT. Its translation is CSAEDYTGELFF.

This clonotype has ten or more counts. The V and J genes are TRBV29-1 and TRBJ2-7; TRBD1 or TRBD2 may be the D gene (7 bases each). CDR1 is SQVTM, CDR2 ANQGSEA, per germline. The CDR3 is made up of 16 amino acids. The V gene lost 0 bases and the J gene lost 5 bases, with 20 bases spanning the gap. The CDR3 sequence is CSVEDLQGGKRHEQYF. The CDR3 coding sequence is TGCAGCGTTGAAGATCTTCAGGGGGGGAAAAGACACGAGCAGTACTTC.

The chain uses TRBV12-5 and TRBJ2-2; 7 bases line up with TRBD1. With V trimmed by 8 bases and J by 3 bases, 9 bases remained unmatched. CDR3 size: 15 residues. Germline values: CDR1 LGHNT, CDR2 FRNRAP. The CDR3 DNA reads as TGTGCTAGTAAGGGCCGGGACAGTGACACCGGGGAGCTGTTTTTT. It codes for CASKGRDSDTGELFF.

This clonotype was picked up a small number of times. The V call is TRBV20-1, the J call TRBJ1-1, with a weak D call TRBD1 (6 bases). Germline V gives CDR1 DFQATT, CDR2 SNEGSKA (reference sequence). This CDR3 is 14 amino acids long. Trimming pared 4 bases from V and 2 bases from J, leaving 14 bases between. The CDR3, as DNA: TGCAGTGCTAAGTTGGGGGCCTTAAACACTGAAGCTTTCTTT. Translating gives CSAKLGALNTEAFF.

This clonotype was counted between two and nine times. V gene TRBV25-1 combines with J gene TRBJ1-1, with 7 bases fitting TRBD1. Trimming took 9 bases from V and 2 from J; bases not matched to a gene: 6. The CDR3 loop spans 13 amino acids. Per the germline V gene, CDR1 is MGHDK and CDR2 is SYGVNS. CDR3 sequence: CARGGTVNTEAFF. The CDR3 DNA reads as TGTGCCAGAGGGGGCACCGTAAACACTGAAGCTTTCTTT.

This clonotype has just a few counts. V usage is TRBV27 and J usage is TRBJ2-3; TRBD1 matches 7 bases. The CDR3 is 14 residues long. V shed 6 bases and J 4 bases; nucleotides not matched to a gene: 7. The V gene's germline CDR1 is MNHEY and CDR2 SMNVEV (reference sequence). The CDR3 DNA reads as TGTGCCAGCAGCCGTCTCGACAGGGCAGATACGCAGTATTTT. Protein: CASSRLDRADTQYF.

This clonotype was counted a few times. The gene calls are TRBV6-1 and TRBJ2-5; D is unclear. V was clipped by 0 bases and J by 7 bases, with 12 bases between them. The germline V gene has CDR1 MNHNS and CDR2 SASEGT. This CDR3 is 14 amino acids long. Here the CDR3 reads CASSEALYLGTQYF. The CDR3 DNA reads as TGTGCCAGCAGTGAAGCGCTCTACCTGGGGACCCAGTACTTC.

In this sample, this clonotype turned up a few times. This rearrangement joins TRBV20-1 to TRBJ1-4; weak D call: TRBD1 (5 bases). Looked up from germline, CDR1 is DFQATT and CDR2 is SNEGSKA (reference sequence). This CDR3 contains 16 residues. The V end was cut by 3 bases, the J end by 0 bases, with 14 bases between. The CDR3 DNA reads TGCAGTGCTAGTCGTAGGGGCCAGGCAACTAATGAAAAACTGTTTTTT. It specifies CSASRRGQATNEKLFF.

V gene TRBV12-2 combines with J gene TRBJ2-1; the D segment call TRBD2 is taken from the table without a DNA check. TRBV12-2 is assigned pseudogene status. The CDR3 sequence is 15 residues long. CDR3 loop: CASRWGLAGLNEQFF. The CDR3 DNA sequence: TGTGCAAGTCGCTGGGGACTAGCGGGGCTGAATGAGCAGTTCTTC.

This chain joins TRBV7-2 and TRBJ2-3, with 7 bases lining up with TRBD1. J was trimmed by 5 bases and V by 5 bases; bases with no gene match: 7. This CDR3 region has 14 residues. The V gene's germline CDR1 is SGHTA and CDR2 FQGNSA. In nucleotides, the CDR3 is TGTGCCAGCAGCCCCCGACAGGGTGGAGATACGCAGTATTTT. This codes for CASSPRQGGDTQYF.

The V and J genes are TRBV20-1 and TRBJ2-5; 10 bases match TRBD2. The V gene end was trimmed by 6 bases and the J gene end by 5 bases; junction bases not matched to a gene: 9. The CDR3 consists of 14 residues. Looked up from germline, CDR1 is DFQATT and CDR2 is SNEGSKA (reference sequence). As DNA, the CDR3 is TGCAGTGCCGAGTGGAGCGGGAGGGCTGAGACCCAGTACTTC. Translating gives CSAEWSGRAETQYF.

This clonotype was detected only a few times. The chain links TRBV6-2 or TRBV6-3 to TRBJ2-1; 8 nucleotides match TRBD2. Per the germline V gene, CDR1 is MNHEY and CDR2 is SVGEGT. There are 18 residues in the CDR3. Trimming removed 5 bases from V and 8 bases from J; junction bases left unmatched: 20. CDR3 protein: CASSPLLRLARGIHEQFF. CDR3 coding DNA: TGTGCCAGCAGTCCCCTTCTGAGACTAGCGCGAGGGATCCATGAGCAGTTCTTC.

This clonotype was counted between two and nine times. The V gene is TRBV5-1, the J gene TRBJ2-4; possibly TRBD1 for D (6 bases). V lost 0 bases, J lost 6 bases, and 28 bases lay in between. The CDR3 sequence is 20 residues long. Per germline, CDR1 SGHRS and CDR2 YFSETQ. CDR3 nucleotides: TGCGCCAGCAGCTTGGGGTTCAGGACAGAACTGTACGATTTCGGAAACATTCAGTACTTC. Translating gives CASSLGFRTELYDFGNIQYF.

This clonotype was counted between two and nine times. This chain connects TRBV4-3 to TRBJ2-3, with 8 positions matching TRBD2. Trimming cost V 1 base and J 3 bases; bases outside gene matches: 9. In germline, CDR1 is LGHNA, CDR2 YSLEER. CDR3 length equals 17 residues. This chain's CDR3 is CASSQAYLAGNTDTQYF. CDR3 DNA sequence: TGCGCCAGCAGCCAAGCATACTTAGCGGGGAATACAGATACGCAGTATTTT.

The V and J genes are TRBV2 and TRBJ1-1; possibly TRBD1 for D (5 bases). Germline CDR1 SNHLY, CDR2 FYNNEI. CDR3 length equals 14 residues. V shed 3 bases and J shed 6 bases, with 14 bases lying between them. CDR3 loop: CASSEQLGGPEAFF. In DNA, the CDR3 is TGTGCCAGCAGTGAGCAGCTGGGGGGACCTGAAGCTTTCTTT. The variable domain in full, with the rest retrieved from reference TRBV2 and TRBJ1-1, is EPEVTQTPSHQVTQMGQEVILRCVPISNHLYFYWYRQILGQKVEFLVSFYNNEISEKSEIFDDQFSVERPDGSNFTLKIRSTKLEDSAMYFCASSEQLGGPEAFFGQGTRLTVV.

The chain carries TRBV20-1 and TRBJ2-1; no clear D gene. The CDR3 has 13 amino acids. The germline V and J ends were trimmed by 6 bases and 10 bases, with 19 bases remaining between them. The germline V gene encodes CDR1 DFQATT and CDR2 SNEGSKA (reference sequence). In DNA form, the CDR3 reads TGCAGTGCGACCGGGCCCCGCGCGATCGAGCAGTTCTTC. Translated: CSATGPRAIEQFF.

This sequence joins TRBV5-1 and TRBJ1-1; TRBD1 matches 9 bases. The CDR3 totals 15 residues. V was pared by 0 bases and J by 4 bases, with 4 bases of the junction left unmatched. Germline V gene data show CDR1 as SGHRS and CDR2 as YFSETQ. The CDR3: CASSLALQGATEAFF. In DNA, the CDR3 is TGCGCCAGCAGCTTGGCGCTACAGGGGGCCACTGAAGCTTTCTTT.

J is TRBJ2-3 and V is TRBV18; D is unclear. CDR1 is KGHSH and CDR2 is LQKENI in the germline V gene. This CDR3 has 15 amino acids. The V and J ends lost 1 base and 1 base respectively, with 9 bases between them. The CDR3 loop is CASSPRYGGTDTQYF. The CDR3 DNA sequence: TGTGCCAGCTCACCACGGTACGGCGGCACAGATACGCAGTATTTT. Variable domain in full (rest from reference TRBV18 and TRBJ2-3): NAGVMQNPRHLVRRRGQEARLRCSPMKGHSHVYWYRQLPEEGLKFMVYLQKENIIDESGMPKERFSAEFPKEGPSILRIQQVVRGDSAAYFCASSPRYGGTDTQYFGPGTRLTVL.

This clonotype has more than one count but fewer than ten. This chain connects TRBV12-3 or TRBV12-4 to TRBJ2-4, with TRBD1 matching over 9 bases. The trim removed 6 bases at V and 7 bases at J, leaving 7 bases unmatched. This CDR3 comprises 14 residues. CDR3 sequence: CASRWGTGSNIQYF. The CDR3 bases are TGTGCCAGCAGATGGGGGACAGGGAGTAACATTCAGTACTTC.

This clonotype was seen repeatedly, ten times or more. The CDR3 protein is CASSLPRTASQRYEQYF. CDR3 sequence (DNA): TGTGCCAGCAGTTTGCCCCGGACAGCCAGTCAGAGGTACGAGCAGTACTTC. This chain joins TRBV28 and TRBJ2-7, with a tentative D call TRBD1 (6 bases). This CDR3 spans 17 amino acids. The ends were cut back, 3 bases at V and 4 bases at J, with 22 bases in the middle. Looked up from germline, CDR1 is MDHEN and CDR2 is SYDVKM.

This clonotype turned up a few times. This chain connects TRBV7-2 to TRBJ1-1; D gene ambiguous. This CDR3 region has 15 residues. V was shortened by 7 bases and J by 0 bases, with 15 bases between the two germline ends. The germline gives CDR1 SGHTA, CDR2 FQGNSA. The CDR3 bases are TGTGCCAGCAAGCGGAGGAGCATAATGAACACTGAAGCTTTCTTT. It specifies CASKRRSIMNTEAFF. Drawing the rest from reference TRBV7-2 and TRBJ1-1, the complete variable domain is GAGVSQSPSNKVTEKGKDVELRCDPISGHTALYWYRQSLGQGLEFLIYFQGNSAPDKSGLPSDRFSAERTGGSVSTLTIQRTQQEDSAVYLCASKRRSIMNTEAFFGQGTRLTVV.

The genes are TRBV4-2 and TRBJ2-5; 7 bases match TRBD2. CDR3 length equals 17 residues. In germline, CDR1 is LGHNA, CDR2 YNFKEQ. J lost 1 base, V lost 0 bases, and 8 bases had no gene match. The CDR3 is CASSQDPSGTGQETQYF. In DNA, the CDR3 is TGTGCCAGCAGCCAAGATCCTAGCGGCACCGGCCAAGAGACCCAGTACTTC.

The chain has TRBV5-1 and TRBJ2-2, with a tentative D call TRBD2 (6 bases). The CDR3 is 15 amino acids. Germline CDR1 reads SGHRS; CDR2 reads YFSETQ. The V end was cut by 3 bases, the J end by 7 bases, with 16 bases between. CDR3 amino acids: CASSSGTVAGGELFF. CDR3 bases: TGCGCCAGCAGCTCCGGGACTGTTGCGGGCGGGGAGCTGTTTTTT. The whole variable domain, filled in from reference TRBV5-1 and TRBJ2-2, reads KAGVTQTPRYLIKTRGQQVTLSCSPISGHRSVSWYQQTPGQGLQFLFEYFSETQRNKGNFPGRFSGRQFSNSRSEMNVSTLELGDSALYLCASSSGTVAGGELFFGEGSRLTVL.

At least ten counts were recorded for this clonotype. The chain employs TRBV12-3 or TRBV12-4 and TRBJ2-2; D tentatively fits TRBD1 or TRBD2 (5 bases each). The CDR3 spans 16 residues. Trimming took 5 bases from V and 6 from J, leaving 19 bases between them. In DNA, the CDR3 is TGTGCCAGCAGTCTAAACCCGCCTGGGGGTGCCGGGGAGCTGTTTTTT. Its translation is CASSLNPPGGAGELFF.

This clonotype was counted ten times or more. The chain couples TRBV5-5 to TRBJ2-3; the D gene could be TRBD1 or TRBD2 (5 bases each). Trimming removed 4 bases from V and 4 bases from J, with 10 bases in between. Germline V gene lookup returns CDR1 SGHKS and CDR2 YYEKEE (reference sequence). This CDR3 comprises 13 residues. CDR3 loop: CASSRDRPDTQYF. Here the CDR3 DNA reads TGTGCCAGCAGCAGGGACCGACCAGATACGCAGTATTTT.